This T cell receptor beta chain was sequenced for a study of STAT3 mutations in large granular lymphocyte leukemia. With regard to this clone: Its antigen is still unknown.

TCRdb's copy holds only in-frame clones and misses some; the assay was immunoSEQ multiplex PCR. This table has approximately 3,500 clones, under 85% appearing once. Overall study findings and caveats: Persisting codominant clonotypes may have hidden a small pathogenic clone. All newly emerging clones after therapy were STAT3 wild type. Suggested: STAT3 mutation was not the ancestral event for these clonal expansions. In T-cell large granular lymphocyte leukemia, about half of patients showed multiple immunodominant subclonotypes.

With V trimmed by 3 bases and J by 7 bases, 7 bases remained unmatched. The CDR3 spans 15 residues. CDR1 SEHNR and CDR2 FQNEAQ come from the germline V gene (reference sequence). The V gene is TRBV7-9, the J gene TRBJ1-4; the match to TRBD1 covers 8 bases. This receptor was identified in a man in his 60s with T-cell large granular lymphocyte leukemia. Some clones in this sample may be carry-over from other donors' samples. The specimen was peripheral blood mononuclear cells. The CDR3, as DNA: TGTGCCAGCAGCTTTACTGGGACAGGTGCTGAAAAACTGTTTTTT. Translation gives CASSFTGTGAEKLFF.